The 31 T cell receptor beta chains below all came from one sample that was sequenced in a study of shared clonotypes between healthy human individuals. Assay: immunoSEQ multiplex PCR; the TCRdb copy retains only in-frame clones and omits some. Of about 1.5 million clones listed, about 98% were seen once; the top ten hold about 0.42%. Sequences were obtained from naive CD4+ T cells sorted from blood. Subset here: CD45RA+ positively selected. The receptors here all came from a man aged 25-45 years in good health.

The chain recombines TRBV6-5 with TRBJ2-1; no firm D call. Germline V lookup: CDR1 MNHEY, CDR2 SVGAGI. Between the trimmed V and J ends, which lost 6 bases and 6 bases, there was a span of 18 bases. The CDR3 contains 15 residues. The DNA of the CDR3 is TGTGCCAGCAGCCACGGGTCTGGGCGTCGCAATGAGCAGTTCTTC. Residues: CASSHGSGRRNEQFF.

With respect to this clone: Additional DNA sequences in this sample encode the identical CDR3. The chain uses TRBV28 and TRBJ2-7; D gene uncertain. V shed 2 bases and J shed 3 bases, with 8 bases lying between them. Germline CDR1 and CDR2: MDHEN and SYDVKM. This CDR3 is 13 amino acids long. The CDR3 here is CASSLTGGYEQYF. The DNA of the CDR3 is TGTGCCAGCAGTTTAACGGGCGGCTACGAGCAGTACTTC.

CDR3 DNA sequence: TGTGCCAGTAGTATAGCCCTCCGGCGACGATCGGGAAACACCATATATTTT. Protein: CASSIALRRRSGNTIYF. This chain joins TRBV19 and TRBJ1-3; D is unclear. From germline, CDR1 is LNHDA and CDR2 SQIVND (reference sequence). The CDR3 is made up of 17 amino acids. Trimming pared 1 base from V and 4 bases from J, leaving 17 bases between.

This chain connects TRBV6-5 to TRBJ1-5, with a weak D call TRBD1 (5 bases). Germline values: CDR1 MNHEY, CDR2 SVGAGI. The ends were cut back, 5 bases at V and 3 bases at J, with 11 bases in the middle. The CDR3 consists of 14 residues. CDR3 loop: CASSTGGTNQPQHF. The CDR3 DNA sequence: TGTGCCAGCAGTACCGGGGGGACCAATCAGCCCCAGCATTTT.

The chain is built from TRBV10-1 and TRBJ2-7; D unresolved. The CDR3 runs to 16 residues. Trimming stripped 0 bases from V and 2 bases from J, with 14 bases between. Germline V gene sequence: CDR1 WNHNN, CDR2 SYGVQD (reference sequence). The CDR3 DNA reads as TGCGCCAGCAGTGAGTCGAACTTTGCCCCGACCTACGAGCAGTACTTC. Amino acids: CASSESNFAPTYEQYF.

The CDR3 sequence: CASSVGQGSTDTQYF. Here the CDR3 DNA reads TGCGCCAGCAGCGTCGGACAGGGGAGCACAGATACGCAGTATTTT. The rearrangement links TRBV5-1 to TRBJ2-3; 9 positions agree with TRBD1. This CDR3 is built from 15 residues. V shed 4 bases, J shed 0 bases, and the junction held 3 bases outside the gene matches. Germline lookup yields CDR1 SGHRS and CDR2 YFSETQ.

The genes are TRBV5-1 and TRBJ1-2, with 9 bases lining up with TRBD1. V was pared by 4 bases and J by 6 bases, with 4 bases of the junction left unmatched. The germline gives CDR1 SGHRS, CDR2 YFSETQ. The length of the CDR3 is 13 residues. CDR3 in amino acids: CASSEGQGDGYTF. Written as DNA, the CDR3 is TGCGCCAGCAGCGAGGGACAGGGAGATGGCTACACCTTC.

The rearrangement links TRBV18 to TRBJ1-1; 7 nucleotides align to TRBD1. The CDR3 runs to 16 residues. Germline-derived CDR1 and CDR2 are KGHSH and LQKENI. With 6 bases clipped from V and 2 bases from J, the junction kept 12 bases outside the gene matches. The CDR3 DNA follows: TGTGCCAGCTCCCCTATTGGGGACAGCCTAAACACTGAAGCTTTCTTT. Encoded protein: CASSPIGDSLNTEAFF.

The rearrangement joins TRBV2 to TRBJ2-5; D is unclear. V dropped 6 bases and J dropped 5 bases, with 19 bases sitting between them. The CDR3 has 15 amino acids. Germline V CDR1 and CDR2: SNHLY, FYNNEI. The CDR3 region has the DNA TGTGCCAGCAGCCGAGCGAGAGGAGTCGGGGAGACCCAGTACTTC. Amino acid sequence: CASSRARGVGETQYF.

A single count supports this clone. This chain joins TRBV5-1 and TRBJ2-7; 12 bases map to TRBD2. V was clipped by 4 bases and J by 4 bases; unmatched bases: 6. CDR3 length: 15 amino acids. Germline lookup yields CDR1 SGHRS and CDR2 YFSETQ. CDR3 region: CASSQMTSGSYEQYF. CDR3 DNA sequence: TGCGCCAGCAGCCAGATGACTAGCGGGAGTTACGAGCAGTACTTC.

For this clone: In the same sample, other DNA sequences code for this CDR3. The chain joins TRBV28 to TRBJ2-5; D is unresolved. The V and J ends lost 3 bases and 4 bases respectively, with 9 bases between them. Germline CDR1 is MDHEN and CDR2 is SYDVKM. The CDR3 totals 13 residues. CDR3 in DNA: TGTGCCAGCAGTTTCCCCAGTAGAGAGACCCAGTACTTC. Translating it yields CASSFPSRETQYF.

This chain joins TRBV5-1 and TRBJ1-4; 8 nucleotides agree with TRBD1. The CDR3 consists of 15 residues. Germline V gene lookup returns CDR1 SGHRS and CDR2 YFSETQ. The junction had 8 bases not matched to a gene; V was cut back by 4 bases and J by 6 bases. Written as DNA, the CDR3 is TGCGCCAGCAGCCCATCGACAGGGGCCTATGAAAAACTGTTTTTT. The encoded protein is CASSPSTGAYEKLFF.

The chain joins TRBV29-1 to TRBJ1-2, with D possibly matching TRBD1 (5 bases). CDR1 is SQVTM, CDR2 ANQGSEA, per germline. V shed 1 base and J shed 5 bases, with 14 bases lying between them. This CDR3 comprises 14 residues. The CDR3 is CSVEGQGKGYGYTF. The DNA of the CDR3 is TGCAGCGTTGAAGGTCAGGGAAAAGGGTATGGCTACACCTTC.

The rearrangement links TRBV5-4 to TRBJ2-2; TRBD1 aligns across 9 bases. The CDR3 is 16 residues long. With V trimmed by 4 bases and J by 6 bases, 10 bases remained unmatched. CDR1 and CDR2 from the germline V gene are SGHNT and YYREEE (reference sequence). The CDR3 bases are TGTGCCAGCAGCCGCACCGGGACAGGGTCGGCCGGGGAGCTGTTTTTT. Protein sequence: CASSRTGTGSAGELFF. Variable domain in full (rest from reference TRBV5-4 and TRBJ2-2): ETGVTQSPTHLIKTRGQQVTLRCSSQSGHNTVSWYQQALGQGPQFIFQYYREEENGRGNFPPRFSGLQFPNYSSELNVNALELDDSALYLCASSRTGTGSAGELFFGEGSRLTVL.

Comments on this clone: Other DNA sequences in the same sample also yield this CDR3. The CDR3 is CASSGSLNTEAFF. The CDR3 coding sequence is TGTGCCAGCAGTGGATCCCTGAACACTGAAGCTTTCTTT. J is TRBJ1-1 and V is TRBV6-1; no clear D gene. The ends were cut back, 4 bases at V and 0 bases at J, with 6 bases in the middle. The CDR3 has 13 residues. Per germline, CDR1 MNHNS and CDR2 SASEGT.

This rearrangement joins TRBV6-5 to TRBJ2-7; D is possibly TRBD1 (6 bases). Germline loops: CDR1 MNHEY, CDR2 SVGAGI. This CDR3 spans 12 amino acids. Trimming removed 6 bases from V and 9 bases from J, with 15 bases in between. The CDR3 DNA sequence: TGTGCCAGCAGGGCCTCGACAGGACCGCAGTACTTC. Translated, it gives CASRASTGPQYF.

The chain uses TRBV4-1 and TRBJ2-1; no reliable D call. V dropped 0 bases and J dropped 1 base, with 10 bases sitting between them. This CDR3 has 16 amino acids. Germline loops: CDR1 MGHRA, CDR2 YSYEKL. Written as DNA, the CDR3 is TGCGCCAGCAGCCAAGAAGGAGCGACATCCTACAATGAGCAGTTCTTC. It translates to CASSQEGATSYNEQFF.

V is TRBV27 and J is TRBJ2-1; tentative D call: TRBD2 (6 bases). Looked up from germline, CDR1 is MNHEY and CDR2 is SMNVEV (reference sequence). Trimming cost V 5 bases and J 15 bases, with 17 bases left between them. The CDR3 contains 12 residues. CDR3 in amino acids: CASSLEPGAPFF. The CDR3, as DNA: TGTGCCAGCAGTCTCGAGCCGGGAGCCCCGTTCTTC.

The chain is built from TRBV2 and TRBJ2-7; 8 bases agree with TRBD2. This CDR3 comprises 13 residues. V gave up 6 bases and J gave up 3 bases; unmatched junction bases: 4. The V gene's germline CDR1 is SNHLY and CDR2 FYNNEI. The chain's CDR3 is CASRTGGFYEQYF. The CDR3 DNA reads TGTGCCAGCAGGACGGGAGGGTTCTACGAGCAGTACTTC.

V gene TRBV2 combines with J gene TRBJ2-5; D gene ambiguous. The CDR3 runs 12 residues. V lost 4 bases and J lost 13, with 16 bases in between. Per the germline V gene, CDR1 is SNHLY and CDR2 is FYNNEI. The CDR3 region has the DNA TGTGCCAGCAGTGTTTTAGCTCAAAGTCCGTACTTC. Protein: CASSVLAQSPYF.

The gene calls are TRBV18 and TRBJ2-5, with 7 bases matching TRBD2. The germline V gene has CDR1 KGHSH and CDR2 LQKENI. With V trimmed by 5 bases and J by 1 base, 4 bases remained unmatched. CDR3 length: 14 amino acids. The CDR3 coding sequence is TGTGCCAGCTCAGGCGGGACTATCCAAGAGACCCAGTACTTC. This gives the protein CASSGGTIQETQYF. The full variable domain, in which reference TRBV18 and TRBJ2-5 provide the parts outside the CDR3, is NAGVMQNPRHLVRRRGQEARLRCSPMKGHSHVYWYRQLPEEGLKFMVYLQKENIIDESGMPKERFSAEFPKEGPSILRIQQVVRGDSAAYFCASSGGTIQETQYFGPGTRLLVL.

This rearrangement joins TRBV5-4 to TRBJ1-1; 7 bases are a match to TRBD1. The CDR3 is made up of 15 amino acids. Germline V gives CDR1 SGHNT, CDR2 YYREEE (reference sequence). V was clipped by 3 bases and J by 3 bases; unmatched bases: 8. This CDR3 reads CASSSQTGLDTEAFF. As DNA, the CDR3 is TGTGCCAGCAGCTCCCAGACAGGGCTAGACACTGAAGCTTTCTTT.

This chain links TRBV19 with TRBJ2-2; either TRBD1 or TRBD2 may fit D (5 bases each). The CDR3 spans 17 residues. Germline V gene data show CDR1 as LNHDA and CDR2 as SQIVND (reference sequence). V dropped 1 base and J dropped 0 bases, with 12 bases sitting between them. This CDR3 is CASSIGGAGSNTGELFF. DNA of the CDR3: TGTGCCAGTAGTATAGGAGGGGCAGGGTCGAACACCGGGGAGCTGTTTTTT.

This clone was picked up one time. The gene calls are TRBV5-8 and TRBJ2-7, with 9 bases lining up with TRBD2. The CDR3 length is 15 residues. In germline, CDR1 is SGHTS, CDR2 YDEGEE. Trimming cost V 7 bases and J 2 bases; bases outside gene matches: 10. CDR3: CASGPLGGRAYEQYF. CDR3 DNA sequence: TGTGCCAGCGGCCCCCTTGGCGGGAGGGCCTACGAGCAGTACTTC.

The genes are TRBV27 and TRBJ2-3; no reliable D call. This CDR3 is 16 amino acids long. Trimming left V 6 bases short and J 0 bases short, with 16 bases between. Germline lookup yields CDR1 MNHEY and CDR2 SMNVEV (reference sequence). CDR3 coding DNA: TGTGCCAGCAGGATGGGCCTAGTATTCAGCACAGATACGCAGTATTTT. Encoded protein: CASRMGLVFSTDTQYF.

Remarks on this clone: The sample has other DNA sequences that encode this CDR3 too. The chain links TRBV28 to TRBJ1-2; D uncertain. The V gene lost 5 bases and the J gene lost 2 bases, with 9 bases spanning the gap. CDR3 length: 13 amino acids. Germline V CDR1 and CDR2: MDHEN, SYDVKM. This CDR3 reads CASSLLGNYGYTF. The CDR3 nucleotides read TGTGCCAGCAGTCTACTGGGGAACTATGGCTACACCTTC.

V gene TRBV27 combines with J gene TRBJ2-7; 8 bases line up with TRBD2. The V gene end was trimmed by 0 bases and the J gene end by 3 bases; junction bases not matched to a gene: 7. From germline, CDR1 is MNHEY and CDR2 SMNVEV (reference sequence). The CDR3 is 16 amino acids. CDR3 nucleotide sequence: TGTGCCAGCAGTTTATCGCCGGGGGGGCTCGTCTACGAGCAGTACTTC. Translating gives CASSLSPGGLVYEQYF.

The chain carries TRBV10-3 and TRBJ1-2; D gene ambiguous. With 0 bases removed from V and 3 bases from J, the gap between germline ends came to 17 bases. Germline V gene data show CDR1 as ENHRY and CDR2 as SYGVKD. This CDR3 has 17 residues. This CDR3 reads CAISESGKALSDYGYTF. The CDR3 region has the DNA TGTGCCATCAGTGAGTCGGGGAAAGCCCTCTCGGACTATGGCTACACCTTC.

The chain joins TRBV5-1 to TRBJ2-2, with D perhaps matching TRBD1 (5 bases). There are 16 residues in the CDR3. Germline loops: CDR1 SGHRS, CDR2 YFSETQ. Trimming took off 0 bases at V and 4 bases at J, with 13 bases between the two ends. The CDR3 protein is CASSLALSGPTGELFF. The CDR3 nucleotides read TGCGCCAGCAGCTTGGCCTTGTCAGGGCCCACCGGGGAGCTGTTTTTT.

The chain couples TRBV14 to TRBJ1-3; D call uncertain. Per germline, CDR1 SGHDN and CDR2 FVKESK. V lost 4 bases and J lost 8, with 9 bases in between. The CDR3 sequence is 12 residues long. CDR3 coding DNA: TGTGCCAGCAGCCCCGGTGGGGACACCATATATTTT. It yields the protein CASSPGGDTIYF.

This chain joins TRBV4-3 and TRBJ1-1; D not certain. Trimming stripped 2 bases from V and 5 bases from J, with 9 bases between. This CDR3 contains 13 residues. Germline CDR1 is LGHNA and CDR2 is YSLEER. For the CDR3, the DNA is TGCGCCAGCAGCCAACGTCTCGGGACTGAAGCTTTCTTT. Translated, it gives CASSQRLGTEAFF.